One sample yielded the 5 T cell receptor beta chains listed below, sequenced in a study of shared clonotypes between healthy human individuals. Measured with immunoSEQ multiplex PCR; TCRdb has only the in-frame clones, and not every one. The table includes roughly 490,000 clones, 70% to 85% detected once. Sequencing was carried out using PBMCs. The receptors stem from a middle-aged woman in good health. Some clones in this sample may be carry-over from other donors' samples.

This chain links TRBV29-1 with TRBJ1-1; D gene unclear. The CDR3 consists of 13 residues. Germline V gene sequence: CDR1 SQVTM, CDR2 ANQGSEA. V lost 1 base and J 1 base, leaving 7 bases between the germline ends. The CDR3: CSVEGPPNTEAFF. The CDR3 DNA follows: TGCAGCGTTGAAGGTCCGCCGAACACTGAAGCTTTCTTT.

This clone was observed a handful of times. V gene TRBV30 combines with J gene TRBJ1-3; D is perhaps TRBD1 (5 bases). This CDR3 has 12 residues. V was shortened by 5 bases and J by 2 bases, with 7 bases between the two germline ends. Germline CDR1 reads GTSNPN; CDR2 reads SVGIG (reference sequence). The CDR3 DNA reads as TGTGCCTGGGGGACCGCTGGAAACACCATATATTTT. It codes for CAWGTAGNTIYF.

The chain employs TRBV28 and TRBJ1-5; no clear D gene. The germline V and J ends were trimmed by 3 bases and 1 base, with 10 bases remaining between them. This CDR3 is 15 amino acids long. Per the germline V gene, CDR1 is MDHEN and CDR2 is SYDVKM. The chain's CDR3 is CASSFPGPSNQPQHF. The CDR3, as DNA: TGTGCCAGCAGTTTCCCGGGTCCAAGCAATCAGCCCCAGCATTTT.

This clone was seen a few times. This CDR3 is CATSREDSYPTDTQYF. DNA of the CDR3: TGTGCCACCAGCAGAGAAGACAGTTATCCCACAGATACGCAGTATTTT. The chain couples TRBV15 to TRBJ2-3, with TRBD1 as a possible D gene (5 bases). There are 16 residues in the CDR3. V was trimmed by 0 bases and J by 2 bases, leaving 12 bases between them. The germline V gene has CDR1 LNHNV and CDR2 YYDKDF (reference sequence). Supplemented by reference TRBV15 and TRBJ2-3, the full variable domain reads DAMVIQNPRYQVTQFGKPVTLSCSQTLNHNVMYWYQQKSSQAPKLLFHYYDKDFNNEADTPDNFQSRRPNTSFCFLDIRSPGLGDTAMYLCATSREDSYPTDTQYFGPGTRLTVL.

In its sample, this clone was seen a few times. This chain uses TRBV2 with TRBJ2-1; D call uncertain. CDR1 is SNHLY, CDR2 FYNNEI, per germline. The CDR3 extends over 11 amino acids. The V end was cut by 1 base, the J end by 7 bases, with 2 bases between. The CDR3 nucleotides read TGTGCCAGCAGTGAAGGTAATGAGCAGTTCTTC. Amino acid sequence: CASSEGNEQFF. Complete variable domain (other parts from reference TRBV2 and TRBJ2-1): EPEVTQTPSHQVTQMGQEVILRCVPISNHLYFYWYRQILGQKVEFLVSFYNNEISEKSEIFDDQFSVERPDGSNFTLKIRSTKLEDSAMYFCASSEGNEQFFGPGTRLTVL.